This T cell receptor beta chain originates from a study of PD-1 blockade in classical Hodgkin lymphoma. All the patients suffered relapse after autologous stem cell transplantation, and brentuximab vedotin exposure differed. Best responses were complete response, partial response or progressive disease. The method was immunoSEQ multiplex PCR; TCRdb's version includes in-frame clones alone and lacks a portion of them. Of more than 55,000 clones listed, more than 70% were seen once; the top ten hold approximately 5.4%. CDR1 is MNHEY, CDR2 SVGAGI, per germline. There are 13 residues in the CDR3. V shed 0 bases and J shed 6 bases, with 8 bases lying between them. Study-wide results and caveats: CD4+ TCR diversity, unlike CD8+, climbed significantly by C4D1. Baseline TCR diversity was reportedly lower in newly diagnosed patients than in healthy donors. It was reported as lower still in relapsed/refractory patients.

This clone was seen just once. The antigen remains undetermined. This TCR came from a human donor with classical Hodgkin lymphoma. Here the sequenced sample was peripheral blood mononuclear cells (PBMCs), taken before the second cycle of nivolumab. The chain employs TRBV6-5 and TRBJ1-2; D gene unclear. CDR3 coding DNA: TGTGCCAGCAGTTACTCTGATCTGGATGGCTACACCTTC. This encodes CASSYSDLDGYTF.